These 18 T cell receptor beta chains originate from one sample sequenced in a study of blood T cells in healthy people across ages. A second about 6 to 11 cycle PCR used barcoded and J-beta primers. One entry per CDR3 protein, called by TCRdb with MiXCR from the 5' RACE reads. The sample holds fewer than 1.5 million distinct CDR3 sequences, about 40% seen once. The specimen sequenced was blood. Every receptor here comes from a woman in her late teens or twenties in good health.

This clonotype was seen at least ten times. The chain's CDR3 is CASSQEQVGNYGYTF. CDR3 coding DNA: TGTGCCAGCAGCCAAGAGCAGGTGGGGAACTATGGCTACACCTTC. J is TRBJ1-2 and V is TRBV4-2; no clear D gene. CDR3 length equals 15 residues. Trimming took off 0 bases at V and 2 bases at J, with 10 bases between the two ends. Per the germline V gene, CDR1 is LGHNA and CDR2 is YNFKEQ.

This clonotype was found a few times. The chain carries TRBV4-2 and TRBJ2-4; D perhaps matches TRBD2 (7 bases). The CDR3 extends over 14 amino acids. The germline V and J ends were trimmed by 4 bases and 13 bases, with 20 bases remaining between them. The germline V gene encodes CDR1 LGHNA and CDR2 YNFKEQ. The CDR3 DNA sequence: TGTGCCAGCAGCCGCGACATGGGGGCGGGAGAGCAGTACTTC. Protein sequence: CASSRDMGAGEQYF.

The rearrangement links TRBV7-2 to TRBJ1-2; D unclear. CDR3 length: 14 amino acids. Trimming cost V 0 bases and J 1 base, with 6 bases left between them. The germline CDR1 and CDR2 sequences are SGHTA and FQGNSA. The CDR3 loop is CASSLAGFNYGYTF. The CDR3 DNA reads TGTGCCAGCAGCTTAGCCGGGTTTAACTATGGCTACACCTTC. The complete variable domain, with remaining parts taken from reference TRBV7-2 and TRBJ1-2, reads GAGVSQSPSNKVTEKGKDVELRCDPISGHTALYWYRQSLGQGLEFLIYFQGNSAPDKSGLPSDRFSAERTGGSVSTLTIQRTQQEDSAVYLCASSLAGFNYGYTFGSGTRLTVV.

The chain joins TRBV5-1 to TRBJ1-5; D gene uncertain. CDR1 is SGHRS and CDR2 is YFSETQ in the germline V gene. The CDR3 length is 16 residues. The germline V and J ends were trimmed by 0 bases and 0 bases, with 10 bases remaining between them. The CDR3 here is CASSLAGQPSNQPQHF. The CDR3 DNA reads TGCGCCAGCAGCTTGGCCGGTCAGCCTAGCAATCAGCCCCAGCATTTT.

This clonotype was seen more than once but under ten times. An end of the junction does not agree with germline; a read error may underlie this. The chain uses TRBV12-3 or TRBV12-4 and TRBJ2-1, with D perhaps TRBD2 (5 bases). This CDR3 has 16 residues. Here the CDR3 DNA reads TGTGCCAGCAGTTTTAGGGCGGCTAGCTCCTATAATGAGCAGTTCTTC. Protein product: CASSFRAASSYNEQFF.

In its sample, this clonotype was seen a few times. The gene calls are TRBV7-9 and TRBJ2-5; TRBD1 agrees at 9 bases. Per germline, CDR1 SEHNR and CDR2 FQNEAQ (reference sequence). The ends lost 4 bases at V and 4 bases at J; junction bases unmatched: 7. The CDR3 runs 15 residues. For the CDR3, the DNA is TGTGCCAGCAGCTCTACAGGGGGCGTAGGAGAGACCCAGTACTTC. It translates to CASSSTGGVGETQYF.

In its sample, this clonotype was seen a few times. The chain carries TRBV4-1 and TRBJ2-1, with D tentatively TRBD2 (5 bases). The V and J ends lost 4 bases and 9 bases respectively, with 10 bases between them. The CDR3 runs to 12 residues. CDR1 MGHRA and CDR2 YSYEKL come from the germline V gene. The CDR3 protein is CASSPNGIEQFF. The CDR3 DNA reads TGCGCCAGCAGCCCCAACGGGATTGAGCAGTTCTTC.

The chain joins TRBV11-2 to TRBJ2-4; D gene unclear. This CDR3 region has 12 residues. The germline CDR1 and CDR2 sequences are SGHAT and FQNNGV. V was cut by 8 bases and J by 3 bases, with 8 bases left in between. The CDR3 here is CASHQLKNIQYF. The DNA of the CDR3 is TGTGCCAGCCACCAACTCAAAAACATTCAGTACTTC.

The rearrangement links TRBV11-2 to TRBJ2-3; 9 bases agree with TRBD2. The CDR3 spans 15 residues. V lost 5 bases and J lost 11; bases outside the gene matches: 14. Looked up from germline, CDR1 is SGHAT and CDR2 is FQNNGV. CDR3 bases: TGTGCCAGCAGCCAACTACTAGCGGGCCACAATGGGCAGTATTTT. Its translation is CASSQLLAGHNGQYF.

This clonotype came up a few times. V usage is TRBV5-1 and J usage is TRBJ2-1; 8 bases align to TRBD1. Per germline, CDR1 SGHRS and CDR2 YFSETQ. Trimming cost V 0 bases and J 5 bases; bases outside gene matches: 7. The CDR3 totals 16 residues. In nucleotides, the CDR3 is TGCGCCAGCAGCTTGGTCCCAGGGGGCTCGAACAATGAGCAGTTCTTC. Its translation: CASSLVPGGSNNEQFF.

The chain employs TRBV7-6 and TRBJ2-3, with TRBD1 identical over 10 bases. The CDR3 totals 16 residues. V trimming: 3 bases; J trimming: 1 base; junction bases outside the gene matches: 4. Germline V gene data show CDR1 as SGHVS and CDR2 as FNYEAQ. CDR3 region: CASSLGQGFGTDTQYF. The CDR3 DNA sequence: TGTGCCAGCAGCTTGGGACAGGGGTTTGGCACAGATACGCAGTATTTT.

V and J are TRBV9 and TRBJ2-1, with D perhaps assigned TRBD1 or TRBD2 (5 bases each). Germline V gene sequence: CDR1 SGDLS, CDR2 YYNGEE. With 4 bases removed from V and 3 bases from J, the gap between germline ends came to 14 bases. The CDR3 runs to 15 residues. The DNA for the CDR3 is TGTGCCAGCAGCTCGGGACGAGCGGACTACAATGAGCAGTTCTTC. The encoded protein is CASSSGRADYNEQFF.

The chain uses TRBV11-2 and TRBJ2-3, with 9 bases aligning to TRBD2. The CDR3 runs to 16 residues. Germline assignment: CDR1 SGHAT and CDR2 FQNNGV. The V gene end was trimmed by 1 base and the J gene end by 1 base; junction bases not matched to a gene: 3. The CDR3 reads CASSLGGRAGTDTQYF. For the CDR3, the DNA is TGTGCCAGCAGCTTAGGCGGGAGGGCTGGCACAGATACGCAGTATTTT.

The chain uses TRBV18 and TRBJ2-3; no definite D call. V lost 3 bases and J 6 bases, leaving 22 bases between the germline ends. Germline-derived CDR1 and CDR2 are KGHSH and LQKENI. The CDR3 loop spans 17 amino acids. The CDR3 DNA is TGTGCCAGCTCACCGCCAGGACCGTATAACCCCACCGATACGCAGTATTTT. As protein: CASSPPGPYNPTDTQYF.

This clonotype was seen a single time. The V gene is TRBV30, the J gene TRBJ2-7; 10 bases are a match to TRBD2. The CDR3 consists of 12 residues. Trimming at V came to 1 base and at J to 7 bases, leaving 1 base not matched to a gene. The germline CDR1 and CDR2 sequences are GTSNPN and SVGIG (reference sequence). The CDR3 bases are TGTGCCTGGAGTGAGACTAGCGGGGAGCAGTACTTC. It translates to CAWSETSGEQYF.

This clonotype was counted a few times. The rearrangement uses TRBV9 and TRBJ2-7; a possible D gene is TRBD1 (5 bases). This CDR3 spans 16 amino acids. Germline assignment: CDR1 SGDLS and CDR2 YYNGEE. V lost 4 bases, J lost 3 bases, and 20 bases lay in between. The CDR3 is CASSPTPGQGNYEQYF. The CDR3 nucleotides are TGTGCCAGCAGCCCAACCCCAGGGCAGGGAAACTACGAGCAGTACTTC.

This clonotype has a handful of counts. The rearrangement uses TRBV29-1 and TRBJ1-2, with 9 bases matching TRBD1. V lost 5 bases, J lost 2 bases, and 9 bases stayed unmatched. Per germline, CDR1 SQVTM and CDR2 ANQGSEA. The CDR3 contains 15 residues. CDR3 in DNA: TGCAGCGTTTCTAACACAGGGGGCACAAACTATGGCTACACCTTC. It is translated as CSVSNTGGTNYGYTF.

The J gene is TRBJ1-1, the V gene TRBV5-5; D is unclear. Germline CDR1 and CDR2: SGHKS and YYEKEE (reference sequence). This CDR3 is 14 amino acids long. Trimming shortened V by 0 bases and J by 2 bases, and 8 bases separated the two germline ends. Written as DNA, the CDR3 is TGTGCCAGCAGCTTGGGGGATATAAACACTGAAGCTTTCTTT. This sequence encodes CASSLGDINTEAFF.